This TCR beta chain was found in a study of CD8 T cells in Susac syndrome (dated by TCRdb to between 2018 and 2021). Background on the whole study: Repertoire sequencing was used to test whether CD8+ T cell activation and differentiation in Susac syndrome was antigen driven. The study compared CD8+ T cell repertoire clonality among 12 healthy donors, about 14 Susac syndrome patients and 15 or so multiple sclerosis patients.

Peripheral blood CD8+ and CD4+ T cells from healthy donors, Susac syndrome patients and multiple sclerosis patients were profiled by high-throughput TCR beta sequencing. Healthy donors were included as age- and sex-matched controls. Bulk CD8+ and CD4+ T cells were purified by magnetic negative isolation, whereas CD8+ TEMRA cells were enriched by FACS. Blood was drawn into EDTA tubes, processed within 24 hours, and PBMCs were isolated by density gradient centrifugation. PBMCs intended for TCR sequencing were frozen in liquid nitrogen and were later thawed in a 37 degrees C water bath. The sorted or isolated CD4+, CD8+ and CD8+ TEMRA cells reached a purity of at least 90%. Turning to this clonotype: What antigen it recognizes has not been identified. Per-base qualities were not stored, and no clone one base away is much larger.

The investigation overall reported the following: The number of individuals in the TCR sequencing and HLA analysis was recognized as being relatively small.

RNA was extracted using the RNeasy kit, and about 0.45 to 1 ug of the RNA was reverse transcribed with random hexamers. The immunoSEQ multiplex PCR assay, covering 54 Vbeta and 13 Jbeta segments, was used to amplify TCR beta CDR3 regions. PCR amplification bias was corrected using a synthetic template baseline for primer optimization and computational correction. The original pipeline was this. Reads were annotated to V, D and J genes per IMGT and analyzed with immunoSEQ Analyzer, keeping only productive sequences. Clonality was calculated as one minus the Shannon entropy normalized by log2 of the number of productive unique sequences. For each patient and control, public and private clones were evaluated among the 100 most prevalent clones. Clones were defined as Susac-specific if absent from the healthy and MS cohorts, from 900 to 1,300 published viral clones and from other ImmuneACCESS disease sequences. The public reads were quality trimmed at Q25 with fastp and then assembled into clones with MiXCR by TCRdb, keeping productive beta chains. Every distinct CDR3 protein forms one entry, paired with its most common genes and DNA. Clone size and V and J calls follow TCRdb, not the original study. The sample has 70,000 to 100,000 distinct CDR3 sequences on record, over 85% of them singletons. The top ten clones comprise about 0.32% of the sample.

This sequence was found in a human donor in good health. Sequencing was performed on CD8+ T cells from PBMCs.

The bases read TGCGCCAGCAGTCAATCGGGGGCAGGGGAAGATCAGCCCCAGCATTTT. The resulting protein is CASSQSGAGEDQPQHF. This sequence uses TRBV23-1 and TRBJ1-5; TRBD1 is perhaps the D gene, given 6 matching bases. TRBV23-1 is an ORF, with its function uncertain. At the junction V is shortened by 0 bases and J by 5 bases, with 14 bases in between. The CDR3, from cysteine to phenylalanine, totals 16 residues. CDR3 DNA is the only sequence kept; it has 48 bases, read in frame from the first base.